These 18 T cell receptor beta chains were sequenced from one sample in a study of a mutant IDH1 vaccine in newly diagnosed glioma. Indicated time point: week 11, during vaccination. The investigators gave 300 ug of mutant IDH1 20-mer peptide in each vaccine dose, together with topical imiquimod. Their target antigens are unknown. Repertoires were generated with immunoSEQ multiplex PCR, while TCRdb's copy carries only in-frame clones and drops some. The sample yields 100,000 to 150,000 clones, 80% seen once. Sample: PBMCs, taken from a glioma patient whose treatment included an IDH1 peptide vaccine. These TCRs come from a middle-aged man with glioma.

The chain combines TRBV19 with TRBJ1-1; D might be TRBD1 (6 bases). V lost 7 bases and J lost 6, with 24 bases in between. CDR3 length equals 16 residues. The germline CDR1 and CDR2 sequences are LNHDA and SQIVND (reference sequence). CDR3 coding DNA: TGTGCCAGTACCCCTCCGACAGGATGGATGGGTGCTGAAGCTTTCTTT. Protein: CASTPPTGWMGAEAFF. Complete variable domain (other parts from reference TRBV19 and TRBJ1-1): DGGITQSPKYLFRKEGQNVTLSCEQNLNHDAMYWYRQDPGQGLRLIYYSQIVNDFQKGDIAEGYSVSREKKESFPLTVTSAQKNPTAFYLCASTPPTGWMGAEAFFGQGTRLTVV.

The chain recombines TRBV7-2 with TRBJ2-7, with 13 bases lining up with TRBD2. The V segment lost 1 base and the J segment 2 bases; nucleotides outside the gene matches: 5. The CDR3 consists of 17 residues. Looked up from germline, CDR1 is SGHTA and CDR2 is FQGNSA. CDR3 sequence: CASSLETSGRVTYEQYF. Written as DNA, the CDR3 is TGTGCCAGCAGCTTAGAAACTAGCGGGAGGGTTACCTACGAGCAGTACTTC.

J is TRBJ2-7 and V is TRBV5-6; 13 bases fit TRBD2. The CDR3 is made up of 14 amino acids. Germline assignment: CDR1 SGHDT and CDR2 YYEEEE. J lost 6 bases, V lost 4 bases, and 4 bases had no gene match. The CDR3 loop is CASSGGLAGPEQYF. In DNA form, the CDR3 reads TGTGCCAGCAGCGGGGGACTAGCGGGGCCCGAGCAGTACTTC.

The chain couples TRBV19 to TRBJ1-1; maybe TRBD1 (5 bases). The V and J ends lost 4 bases and 11 bases respectively, with 23 bases between them. The CDR3 sequence is 15 residues long. Germline V CDR1 and CDR2: LNHDA, SQIVND (reference sequence). The CDR3 reads CASSNRDPRTGLAFF. For the CDR3, the DNA is TGTGCCAGTAGTAACCGGGACCCCCGGACGGGATTGGCTTTCTTT.

The J gene is TRBJ2-7, the V gene TRBV13, with D possibly TRBD2 on 6 matching bases. Trimming stripped 2 bases from V and 7 bases from J, with 15 bases between. The length of the CDR3 is 14 residues. In germline, CDR1 is PRHDT, CDR2 FYEKMQ (reference sequence). DNA of the CDR3: TGTGCCAGCAGCTTAAGACTAGTACTAGGGGAGCAGTACTTC. This translates into CASSLRLVLGEQYF.

The chain links TRBV10-1 to TRBJ1-5, with 8 bases that match TRBD1. CDR3 size: 15 residues. Germline loops: CDR1 WNHNN, CDR2 SYGVQD (reference sequence). The V and J ends lost 3 bases and 3 bases, in that order; junction bases with no gene match: 4. For the CDR3, the DNA is TGCGCCAGCAGTGAAAGGACAGGGTACAATCAGCCCCAGCATTTT. It specifies CASSERTGYNQPQHF.

V is TRBV4-3 and J is TRBJ2-6; D is unclear. This CDR3 has 16 amino acids. Trimming shortened V by 4 bases and J by 0 bases, and 10 bases separated the two germline ends. Germline V lookup: CDR1 LGHNA, CDR2 YSLEER. The CDR3 DNA sequence: TGCGCCAGCAGCCTAACAGTTAGCTCTGGGGCCAACGTCCTGACTTTC. Protein sequence: CASSLTVSSGANVLTF.

V gene TRBV19 combines with J gene TRBJ2-3, with D uncertain. The germline V and J ends were trimmed by 3 bases and 4 bases, with 11 bases remaining between them. The CDR3 totals 14 residues. Per germline, CDR1 LNHDA and CDR2 SQIVND (reference sequence). CDR3 nucleotides: TGTGCCAGTAGTATTGGCAGAGCCTCAGATACGCAGTATTTT. This codes for CASSIGRASDTQYF. The whole variable domain, remainder taken from reference TRBV19 and TRBJ2-3, is DGGITQSPKYLFRKEGQNVTLSCEQNLNHDAMYWYRQDPGQGLRLIYYSQIVNDFQKGDIAEGYSVSREKKESFPLTVTSAQKNPTAFYLCASSIGRASDTQYFGPGTRLTVL.

The chain recombines TRBV2 with TRBJ1-5, with D tentatively TRBD1 (5 bases). The V end was cut by 0 bases, the J end by 1 base, with 10 bases between. Germline V gene sequence: CDR1 SNHLY, CDR2 FYNNEI. This CDR3 has 16 amino acids. The DNA for the CDR3 is TGTGCCAGCAGTGAAGCGCGATGGGACAGCAATCAGCCCCAGCATTTT. Translation gives CASSEARWDSNQPQHF.

The V and J genes are TRBV18 and TRBJ2-1, with 13 positions matching TRBD2. The V gene's germline CDR1 is KGHSH and CDR2 LQKENI. Trimming cost V 2 bases and J 4 bases; bases outside gene matches: 2. The CDR3 runs to 16 residues. Written as DNA, the CDR3 is TGTGCCAGCTCACCAGGGACTAGCGGGACTTACAATGAGCAGTTCTTC. The encoded protein is CASSPGTSGTYNEQFF.

The chain joins TRBV19 to TRBJ1-2; 11 nucleotides agree with TRBD1. The germline gives CDR1 LNHDA, CDR2 SQIVND (reference sequence). This CDR3 region has 15 residues. V was pared by 3 bases and J by 7 bases, with 7 bases of the junction left unmatched. The CDR3 bases are TGTGCCAGTAGTATCGGACAGGGGGCGGCTCGTGGCTACACCTTC. This codes for CASSIGQGAARGYTF.

This chain links TRBV19 with TRBJ2-1; D remains ambiguous. The CDR3 runs 14 residues. Per the germline V gene, CDR1 is LNHDA and CDR2 is SQIVND (reference sequence). The V end lost 6 bases, the J end lost 10 bases, and 19 bases lay between the germline ends. CDR3 sequence (DNA): TGTGCCAGTAGCATTGGCCTCGTCGGAGACGAGCAGTTCTTC. Amino acid sequence: CASSIGLVGDEQFF.

The chain combines TRBV28 with TRBJ2-7, with 10 bases that match TRBD2. V shed 10 bases and J 2 bases; nucleotides not matched to a gene: 8. This CDR3 region has 14 residues. Germline lookup yields CDR1 MDHEN and CDR2 SYDVKM. CDR3 loop: CATVSGRAAYEQYF. The CDR3 DNA sequence: TGTGCCACCGTAAGCGGGAGGGCCGCCTACGAGCAGTACTTC.

The V gene is TRBV2, the J gene TRBJ2-7, with 12 bases fitting TRBD2. Germline values: CDR1 SNHLY, CDR2 FYNNEI. Trimming removed 6 bases from V and 1 base from J; junction bases left unmatched: 4. The CDR3 runs 15 residues. This CDR3 reads CASRETSGGSYEQYF. CDR3 nucleotides: TGTGCCAGCAGGGAGACTAGCGGGGGATCCTACGAGCAGTACTTC.

This chain links TRBV7-9 with TRBJ1-5, with TRBD1 matching over 7 bases. Per the germline V gene, CDR1 is SEHNR and CDR2 is FQNEAQ (reference sequence). The CDR3 is 15 residues long. V gave up 5 bases and J gave up 3 bases; unmatched junction bases: 7. The CDR3 coding sequence is TGTGCCAGCAGCCCAGGGACAGATTACAATCAGCCCCAGCATTTT. This sequence encodes CASSPGTDYNQPQHF.

This chain links TRBV18 with TRBJ2-5, with 8 bases aligning to TRBD2. The germline V gene encodes CDR1 KGHSH and CDR2 LQKENI. With 5 bases clipped from V and 1 base from J, the junction kept 6 bases outside the gene matches. CDR3 length equals 15 residues. CDR3 sequence (DNA): TGTGCCAGCTCAGTTAGCGGGGCCCTCCAAGAGACCCAGTACTTC. It yields the protein CASSVSGALQETQYF. The variable domain in full, with the rest retrieved from reference TRBV18 and TRBJ2-5, is NAGVMQNPRHLVRRRGQEARLRCSPMKGHSHVYWYRQLPEEGLKFMVYLQKENIIDESGMPKERFSAEFPKEGPSILRIQQVVRGDSAAYFCASSVSGALQETQYFGPGTRLLVL.

This chain links TRBV18 with TRBJ2-7; TRBD1 agrees at 8 bases. Germline V gives CDR1 KGHSH, CDR2 LQKENI. This CDR3 comprises 14 residues. V gave up 4 bases and J gave up 2 bases; unmatched junction bases: 4. The CDR3 reads CASSRTGNAYEQYF. As DNA, the CDR3 is TGTGCCAGCTCACGGACAGGGAACGCCTACGAGCAGTACTTC.

This clone was seen more than once but under ten times. The chain has TRBV29-1 and TRBJ1-2, with D uncertain. In germline, CDR1 is SQVTM, CDR2 ANQGSEA. V was clipped by 3 bases and J by 8 bases, with 7 bases between them. The CDR3 has 10 amino acids. The CDR3 here is CSVEGNGYTF. The CDR3 coding sequence is TGCAGCGTTGAGGGGAACGGCTACACCTTC. Variable domain in full (rest from reference TRBV29-1 and TRBJ1-2): SAVISQKPSRDICQRGTSLTIQCQVDSQVTMMFWYRQQPGQSLTLIATANQGSEATYESGFVIDKFPISRPNLTFSTLTVSNMSPEDSSIYLCSVEGNGYTFGSGTRLTVV.